Listed below are T cell receptor beta chains from one sample, sequenced in a study of blood T cell repertoires in COVID-19. TCRdb keeps only in-frame clones here, not all; method: immunoSEQ multiplex PCR. Found here are 250,000 to 300,000 clones, 75% to 95% of them singletons; the top ten hold approximately 1.2%. Sequenced: PBMCs or T cells enriched from blood (not recorded which). The origin of the receptors is a woman younger than 45 who had recovered from COVID-19. Both conserved end residues are part of each CDR3. The order of the fields is D gene, CDR3 length, J gene, V gene, clone size, CDR3 protein, CDR3 DNA. D genes are given only for firm matches. Size is stated for part of the rows, as once, few or many counts, or as a class when the clone is expanded.

D gene: .; CDR3 length: 17; J gene: TRBJ2-3; V gene: TRBV19; clone size: .; CDR3 protein: CASSPAVGAGEGYTQYF; CDR3 DNA: TGTGCCAGTAGCCCGGCGGTGGGGGCGGGAGAGGGGTATACGCAGTATTTT
D gene: .; CDR3 length: 15; J gene: TRBJ2-3; V gene: TRBV6-5; clone size: once; CDR3 protein: CASSKRLEGSDTQYF; CDR3 DNA: TGTGCCAGCAGTAAGAGGTTGGAGGGTTCAGATACGCAGTATTTT
D gene: .; CDR3 length: 14; J gene: TRBJ1-3; V gene: TRBV9; clone size: .; CDR3 protein: CASSPTLSGNTIYF; CDR3 DNA: TGTGCCAGCAGTCCGACACTCTCTGGAAACACCATATATTTT
D gene: .; CDR3 length: 13; J gene: TRBJ1-5; V gene: TRBV4-3; clone size: .; CDR3 protein: CASSQEHNQPQHF; CDR3 DNA: TGCGCCAGCAGCCAAGAACACAATCAGCCCCAGCATTTT
D gene: TRBD1; CDR3 length: 14; J gene: TRBJ1-1; V gene: TRBV18; clone size: .; CDR3 protein: CASSPERGRTEAFF; CDR3 DNA: TGTGCCAGCTCACCAGAGAGGGGGCGAACTGAAGCTTTCTTT
D gene: TRBD2; CDR3 length: 16; J gene: TRBJ2-2; V gene: TRBV6-2/TRBV6-3; clone size: .; CDR3 protein: CASSKSNSGGTGELFF; CDR3 DNA: TGTGCCAGCAGCAAATCGAACTCGGGGGGCACCGGGGAGCTGTTTTTT
D gene: TRBD1; CDR3 length: 14; J gene: TRBJ1-4; V gene: TRBV30; clone size: .; CDR3 protein: CAWGTGPFNEKLFF; CDR3 DNA: TGTGCCTGGGGGACAGGGCCCTTTAATGAAAAACTGTTTTTT
D gene: TRBD2; CDR3 length: 16; J gene: TRBJ2-7; V gene: TRBV5-1; clone size: once; CDR3 protein: CASSPLGTSDMYGQYF; CDR3 DNA: TGCGCCAGCAGCCCCTTAGGGACTAGCGACATGTACGGGCAGTACTTC
D gene: .; CDR3 length: 16; J gene: TRBJ1-5; V gene: TRBV4-3; clone size: .; CDR3 protein: CASSQPRGYSNQPQHF; CDR3 DNA: TGCGCCAGCAGCCAACCCCGGGGATATAGCAATCAGCCCCAGCATTTT
D gene: TRBD1; CDR3 length: 15; J gene: TRBJ1-2; V gene: TRBV6-2/TRBV6-3; clone size: .; CDR3 protein: CASSLPGQDSYGYTF; CDR3 DNA: TGTGCCAGCAGCCTCCCGGGACAGGACTCCTATGGCTACACCTTC
D gene: .; CDR3 length: 12; J gene: TRBJ1-1; V gene: TRBV7-9; clone size: .; CDR3 protein: CASSSGGNEAFF; CDR3 DNA: TGTGCCAGCAGCTCTGGGGGGAATGAAGCTTTCTTT
D gene: TRBD1; CDR3 length: 14; J gene: TRBJ2-7; V gene: TRBV27; clone size: .; CDR3 protein: CASSLSTGAYEQYF; CDR3 DNA: TGTGCCAGCAGTTTATCAACAGGGGCCTACGAGCAGTACTTC
D gene: TRBD1; CDR3 length: 15; J gene: TRBJ1-3; V gene: TRBV18; clone size: .; CDR3 protein: CASSQGANSGNTIYF; CDR3 DNA: TGTGCCAGCTCACAGGGGGCGAACTCTGGAAACACCATATATTTT
D gene: TRBD1; CDR3 length: 17; J gene: TRBJ1-5; V gene: TRBV6-2/TRBV6-3; clone size: few; CDR3 protein: CASSRGQGLAGRQPQHF; CDR3 DNA: TGTGCCAGCAGCCGAGGACAGGGATTGGCGGGGAGACAGCCCCAGCATTTT
D gene: .; CDR3 length: 14; J gene: TRBJ1-6; V gene: TRBV19; clone size: .; CDR3 protein: CASSITMVNSPLHF; CDR3 DNA: TGTGCCAGTAGTATTACTATGGTCAATTCACCCCTCCACTTT
D gene: .; CDR3 length: 14; J gene: TRBJ1-4; V gene: TRBV7-9; clone size: few; CDR3 protein: CASSLGQGNEKLFF; CDR3 DNA: TGTGCCAGCAGCTTAGGTCAGGGGAATGAAAAACTGTTTTTT
D gene: TRBD1; CDR3 length: 16; J gene: TRBJ2-1; V gene: TRBV7-3; clone size: .; CDR3 protein: CASSSNQGVLTNEQFF; CDR3 DNA: TGTGCCAGCAGCTCAAATCAGGGGGTCCTTACCAATGAGCAGTTCTTC
D gene: .; CDR3 length: 13; J gene: TRBJ2-3; V gene: TRBV5-5; clone size: .; CDR3 protein: CASSLVLTDTQYF; CDR3 DNA: TGTGCCAGCAGCTTGGTCTTAACAGATACGCAGTATTTT
D gene: TRBD1; CDR3 length: 16; J gene: TRBJ2-1; V gene: TRBV24-1; clone size: .; CDR3 protein: CATSGGTGGHLNEQFF; CDR3 DNA: TGTGCCACCAGTGGTGGGACAGGGGGCCACCTTAATGAGCAGTTCTTC
D gene: .; CDR3 length: 11; J gene: TRBJ1-1; V gene: TRBV30; clone size: .; CDR3 protein: CAWTRGTEAFF; CDR3 DNA: TGTGCCTGGACCAGGGGCACTGAAGCTTTCTTT
D gene: TRBD1; CDR3 length: 15; J gene: TRBJ1-2; V gene: TRBV24-1; clone size: .; CDR3 protein: CATSGPGQGSYGYTF; CDR3 DNA: TGTGCCACCAGTGGACCGGGACAGGGAAGCTATGGCTACACCTTC
D gene: .; CDR3 length: 12; J gene: TRBJ2-5; V gene: TRBV6-6; clone size: .; CDR3 protein: CASSRGFETQYF; CDR3 DNA: TGTGCCAGCAGCAGGGGTTTCGAGACCCAGTACTTC
D gene: .; CDR3 length: 14; J gene: TRBJ1-6; V gene: TRBV13; clone size: .; CDR3 protein: CASSLGRDNSPLHF; CDR3 DNA: TGTGCCAGCAGCTTAGGCCGGGATAATTCACCCCTCCACTTT
D gene: .; CDR3 length: 13; J gene: TRBJ2-7; V gene: TRBV28; clone size: .; CDR3 protein: CASRSTPPGEQYF; CDR3 DNA: TGTGCCAGCAGATCGACCCCACCAGGCGAGCAGTACTTC
D gene: .; CDR3 length: 17; J gene: TRBJ2-1; V gene: TRBV13; clone size: .; CDR3 protein: CASSLGLKWTSYNEQFF; CDR3 DNA: TGTGCCAGCAGCTTAGGCCTCAAGTGGACTTCCTACAATGAGCAGTTCTTC
D gene: TRBD2; CDR3 length: 12; J gene: TRBJ2-7; V gene: TRBV7-2; clone size: once; CDR3 protein: CASSYLAGEQYF; CDR3 DNA: TGTGCCAGCAGCTATCTAGCGGGGGAGCAGTACTTC
D gene: TRBD2; CDR3 length: 14; J gene: TRBJ2-1; V gene: TRBV28; clone size: .; CDR3 protein: CAIGSGRSYNEQFF; CDR3 DNA: TGTGCCATCGGGAGCGGGAGGTCCTACAATGAGCAGTTCTTC
D gene: TRBD1; CDR3 length: 15; J gene: TRBJ2-5; V gene: TRBV5-1; clone size: .; CDR3 protein: CASSWGQGYQETQYF; CDR3 DNA: TGCGCCAGCAGCTGGGGACAGGGGTACCAAGAGACCCAGTACTTC
D gene: .; CDR3 length: 12; J gene: TRBJ2-7; V gene: TRBV28; clone size: .; CDR3 protein: CASSPGFHEQYF; CDR3 DNA: TGTGCCAGCAGCCCAGGGTTCCACGAGCAGTACTTC
D gene: .; CDR3 length: 14; J gene: TRBJ1-4; V gene: TRBV3-1/TRBV3-2; clone size: .; CDR3 protein: CASSQRTEEEKLFF; CDR3 DNA: TGTGCCAGCAGCCAGCGTACTGAGGAAGAAAAACTGTTTTTT
D gene: .; CDR3 length: 14; J gene: TRBJ1-2; V gene: TRBV6-5; clone size: .; CDR3 protein: CASSWGGEHYGYTF; CDR3 DNA: TGTGCCAGCAGCTGGGGGGGGGAACACTATGGCTACACCTTC
D gene: TRBD1; CDR3 length: 12; J gene: TRBJ2-1; V gene: TRBV7-2; clone size: .; CDR3 protein: CASSTRDRGPFF; CDR3 DNA: TGTGCCAGCAGCACCCGGGACAGGGGGCCGTTCTTC
D gene: .; CDR3 length: 14; J gene: TRBJ2-1; V gene: TRBV9; clone size: once; CDR3 protein: CASSYDGLFNEQFF; CDR3 DNA: TGTGCCAGCAGCTATGACGGACTCTTCAATGAGCAGTTCTTC
D gene: TRBD2; CDR3 length: 15; J gene: TRBJ2-5; V gene: TRBV11-1; clone size: .; CDR3 protein: CASSTAGGYQETQYF; CDR3 DNA: TGTGCCAGCAGCACGGCGGGGGGGTACCAAGAGACCCAGTACTTC
D gene: TRBD2; CDR3 length: 15; J gene: TRBJ2-1; V gene: TRBV7-8; clone size: .; CDR3 protein: CASSIRGLAGYEQFF; CDR3 DNA: TGTGCCAGCAGCATTAGGGGACTAGCGGGATACGAGCAGTTCTTC
D gene: TRBD1; CDR3 length: 13; J gene: TRBJ1-1; V gene: TRBV6-5; clone size: .; CDR3 protein: CASSSRGQGGAFF; CDR3 DNA: TGTGCCAGCAGTAGCCGGGGACAGGGGGGAGCTTTCTTT
D gene: TRBD2; CDR3 length: 15; J gene: TRBJ2-2; V gene: TRBV6-5; clone size: .; CDR3 protein: CASTPSGSNTGELFF; CDR3 DNA: TGTGCCAGCACACCTAGCGGGAGTAACACCGGGGAGCTGTTTTTT
D gene: TRBD2; CDR3 length: 14; J gene: TRBJ2-1; V gene: TRBV24-1; clone size: .; CDR3 protein: CATSQRGRGNEQFF; CDR3 DNA: TGTGCCACCAGCCAGCGGGGACGGGGCAATGAGCAGTTCTTC
D gene: TRBD1; CDR3 length: 16; J gene: TRBJ1-5; V gene: TRBV7-8; clone size: .; CDR3 protein: CASSPQDRGRDQPQHF; CDR3 DNA: TGTGCCAGCAGCCCCCAGGACAGGGGGAGGGATCAGCCCCAGCATTTT
D gene: .; CDR3 length: 15; J gene: TRBJ2-7; V gene: TRBV6-6; clone size: .; CDR3 protein: CASRRDSQSSYEQYF; CDR3 DNA: TGTGCCAGCAGGCGGGACAGCCAGTCCTCCTACGAGCAGTACTTC
D gene: .; CDR3 length: 14; J gene: TRBJ2-2; V gene: TRBV4-3; clone size: .; CDR3 protein: CASSQDNWGRELFF; CDR3 DNA: TGCGCCAGCAGCCAAGATAACTGGGGCCGGGAGCTGTTTTTT
D gene: .; CDR3 length: 16; J gene: TRBJ2-1; V gene: TRBV18; clone size: .; CDR3 protein: CASSTSRGSFVDEQFF; CDR3 DNA: TGTGCCAGCTCAACATCCAGGGGCTCCTTTGTGGATGAGCAGTTCTTC
D gene: TRBD2; CDR3 length: 21; J gene: TRBJ2-2; V gene: TRBV27; clone size: .; CDR3 protein: CASSLFATGTSGSGATGELFF; CDR3 DNA: TGTGCCAGCAGTTTATTCGCGACCGGGACTAGCGGGAGCGGGGCCACCGGGGAGCTGTTTTTT
D gene: TRBD1; CDR3 length: 15; J gene: TRBJ2-7; V gene: TRBV19; clone size: .; CDR3 protein: CASSGTAYSPYEQYF; CDR3 DNA: TGTGCCAGTAGTGGGACAGCTTACTCCCCCTACGAGCAGTACTTC
D gene: .; CDR3 length: 14; J gene: TRBJ2-2; V gene: TRBV6-6; clone size: .; CDR3 protein: CATKQGSDTGELFF; CDR3 DNA: TGTGCCACCAAACAGGGATCGGACACCGGGGAGCTGTTTTTT